These 6 T cell receptor beta chains came from one sample sequenced in a study of T cell responses to AZD1222 COVID-19 vaccine. The method was immunoSEQ multiplex PCR; TCRdb's version includes in-frame clones alone and lacks a portion of them. The data show over 85,000 clones, with over 90% seen just once and about 3% held by the top ten. The sample was peripheral blood, taken 28 days after the second AZD1222 dose. The receptor source for this set is an adult who received the AZD1222 COVID-19 vaccine.

This clone was seen a single time. The chain employs TRBV19 and TRBJ2-2; D remains unclear. Trimming removed 9 bases from V and 4 bases from J, with 15 bases in between. This CDR3 contains 14 residues. CDR1 and CDR2 (germline): LNHDA, SQIVND (reference sequence). The chain's CDR3 is CARGIPRSTGELFF. The CDR3 DNA reads as TGTGCCAGAGGTATACCTCGGAGCACCGGGGAGCTGTTTTTT.

The rearrangement joins TRBV18 to TRBJ1-2; 7 nucleotides match TRBD1. From germline, CDR1 is KGHSH and CDR2 LQKENI. There are 15 residues in the CDR3. J was trimmed by 1 base and V by 5 bases; bases with no gene match: 7. The CDR3 nucleotides read TGTGCCAGCTCAGGCGGACAGGAGCATAACTATGGCTACACCTTC. This encodes CASSGGQEHNYGYTF.

The chain uses TRBV29-1 and TRBJ1-1; D is ambiguous. CDR3 length equals 11 residues. The germline CDR1 and CDR2 sequences are SQVTM and ANQGSEA. V was clipped by 6 bases and J by 7 bases, with 12 bases between them. CDR3 sequence (DNA): TGCAGCGTCTATCCCGGGCGTGAAGCTTTCTTT. Protein sequence: CSVYPGREAFF.

This chain links TRBV5-1 with TRBJ2-7; D not certain. V lost 3 bases and J 0 bases, leaving 10 bases between the germline ends. Germline V gives CDR1 SGHRS, CDR2 YFSETQ. The CDR3 is made up of 14 amino acids. CDR3 residues: CASSSRTSSYEQYF. The CDR3 DNA reads TGCGCCAGCAGCTCCAGGACGAGCTCCTACGAGCAGTACTTC.

The V call is TRBV7-9, the J call TRBJ2-7; a possible D gene is TRBD2 (6 bases). V lost 1 base, J lost 6 bases, and 10 bases lay in between. Germline CDR1 is SEHNR and CDR2 is FQNEAQ (reference sequence). The CDR3 loop spans 13 amino acids. CDR3 sequence: CASSLGGTGEQYF. For the CDR3, the DNA is TGTGCCAGCAGCTTAGGAGGGACTGGCGAGCAGTACTTC.

This chain connects TRBV10-1 to TRBJ2-2, with 13 bases lining up with TRBD2. CDR1 is WNHNN, CDR2 SYGVQD, per germline (reference sequence). This CDR3 contains 16 residues. The V segment lost 7 bases and the J segment 7 bases; nucleotides outside the gene matches: 9. The CDR3 loop reads CASNTSGRARCGELFF. In nucleotides, the CDR3 is TGCGCCAGCAATACTAGCGGGAGGGCCCGGTGCGGGGAGCTGTTTTTT.